These T cell receptor beta chains were read from a single sample in a study of blood T cells in healthy people across ages. TCRdb analysed the 5' RACE reads with MiXCR anew, one entry per CDR3 protein. The sample records about 1.7 million distinct CDR3 sequences, approximately 28% being singletons. The material sequenced was blood. The receptor source for this set is a woman under 40 in good health. Both conserved end residues are part of each CDR3. A D gene is named only where the DNA matches it firmly. Expanded clones get a size class; other rows say once, few or many, or leave the size out.

d_call: -
j_call: TRBJ2-7
cdr3_length: 13
clone_size: many
v_call: TRBV12-3/TRBV12-4
cdr3_nt: TGTGCCAGCAGTTTTGGAGGGGAAAGGGAGCAGTACTTC
cdr3_aa: CASSFGGEREQYF

d_call: -
j_call: TRBJ2-7
cdr3_length: 16
clone_size: -
v_call: TRBV7-2
cdr3_nt: TGTGCCAGCAGCTTAGCCCCGGTCCCGGGCTCCTACGAGCAGTACTTC
cdr3_aa: CASSLAPVPGSYEQYF

d_call: -
j_call: TRBJ2-3
cdr3_length: 16
clone_size: few
v_call: TRBV5-1
cdr3_nt: TGCGCCAGCAGCTTGGGGTCCTCGGGAGCTTGGGATACGCAGTATTTT
cdr3_aa: CASSLGSSGAWDTQYF

d_call: TRBD2
j_call: TRBJ2-1
cdr3_length: 13
clone_size: many
v_call: TRBV20-1
cdr3_nt: TGCAGTGCTAGCGTTACTAGCGGGAATGAGCAGTTCTTC
cdr3_aa: CSASVTSGNEQFF

d_call: -
j_call: TRBJ1-2
cdr3_length: 14
clone_size: -
v_call: TRBV28
cdr3_nt: TGTGCCAGCAGGACCCAGACGGTTTCCTATGGCTACACCTTC
cdr3_aa: CASRTQTVSYGYTF

d_call: TRBD1
j_call: TRBJ2-5
cdr3_length: 14
clone_size: -
v_call: TRBV2
cdr3_nt: TGTGCCAGCATCCCGATGAGGGGGCGGCAGACCCAGTACTTC
cdr3_aa: CASIPMRGRQTQYF

d_call: TRBD1
j_call: TRBJ1-1
cdr3_length: 13
clone_size: few
v_call: TRBV29-1
cdr3_nt: TGCAGCGTACCGGGGGACAGGGTGACTGAAGCTTTCTTT
cdr3_aa: CSVPGDRVTEAFF

d_call: -
j_call: TRBJ1-5
cdr3_length: 14
clone_size: -
v_call: TRBV12-5
cdr3_nt: TGTGCTAGTGGTTTGGGAACCCCCGGAAGTCCCCAGCATTTT
cdr3_aa: CASGLGTPGSPQHF

d_call: -
j_call: TRBJ1-2
cdr3_length: 14
clone_size: once
v_call: TRBV5-8
cdr3_nt: TGTGCCAGCAGCGGAGGAGCAGGGCTCGATGGCTACACCTTC
cdr3_aa: CASSGGAGLDGYTF

d_call: -
j_call: TRBJ2-1
cdr3_length: 14
clone_size: -
v_call: TRBV12-3/TRBV12-4
cdr3_nt: TGTGCCAGCAGTTTCGGGAATCCCTACAATGAGCAGTTCTTC
cdr3_aa: CASSFGNPYNEQFF

d_call: -
j_call: TRBJ2-1
cdr3_length: 15
clone_size: -
v_call: TRBV2
cdr3_nt: TGTGCCAGCAAAGGGCTGGTTAGCTCCTACAATGAGCAGTTCTTC
cdr3_aa: CASKGLVSSYNEQFF

d_call: TRBD2
j_call: TRBJ2-1
cdr3_length: 12
clone_size: few
v_call: TRBV29-1
cdr3_nt: TGCAGCTCTAGCGGGGGTGTAAATGAGCAGTTCTTC
cdr3_aa: CSSSGGVNEQFF

d_call: -
j_call: TRBJ1-4
cdr3_length: 12
clone_size: -
v_call: TRBV6-6
cdr3_nt: TGTGCCAGCGCTGGATATGTTGAAAAACTGTTTTTT
cdr3_aa: CASAGYVEKLFF

d_call: -
j_call: TRBJ2-5
cdr3_length: 13
clone_size: many
v_call: TRBV27
cdr3_nt: TGTGCCAGCAGTTCGGACTATCAAGAGACCCAGTACTTC
cdr3_aa: CASSSDYQETQYF

d_call: TRBD1
j_call: TRBJ1-4
cdr3_length: 15
clone_size: -
v_call: TRBV18
cdr3_nt: TGTGCCAGCTCCCCATTGTCAGGGGGGATTGAAAAACTGTTTTTT
cdr3_aa: CASSPLSGGIEKLFF

d_call: -
j_call: TRBJ1-5
cdr3_length: 16
clone_size: -
v_call: TRBV7-9
cdr3_nt: TGTGCCAGCAGCTTTACAACCGGCGCCGACTTAGGGCCCCAGCATTTT
cdr3_aa: CASSFTTGADLGPQHF

d_call: TRBD2
j_call: TRBJ2-1
cdr3_length: 15
clone_size: -
v_call: TRBV5-1
cdr3_nt: TGCGCCAGCAGGCTTAGCGGGGGGGGTAACAATGAGCAGTTCTTC
cdr3_aa: CASRLSGGGNNEQFF

d_call: TRBD2
j_call: TRBJ2-7
cdr3_length: 14
clone_size: -
v_call: TRBV6-5
cdr3_nt: TGTGCCTGCAGCCCTTCTAGCGGGGGCTACGAGCAGTACTTC
cdr3_aa: CACSPSSGGYEQYF

d_call: TRBD1
j_call: TRBJ1-5
cdr3_length: 14
clone_size: -
v_call: TRBV2
cdr3_nt: TGTGCCAGCGGGGCAGGGGCAGGGGGCAAGCCCCAGCATTTT
cdr3_aa: CASGAGAGGKPQHF

d_call: -
j_call: TRBJ2-1
cdr3_length: 13
clone_size: few
v_call: TRBV5-5
cdr3_nt: TGTGCCAGCAGCTTAGTGGTCTACAATGAGCAGTTCTTC
cdr3_aa: CASSLVVYNEQFF

d_call: -
j_call: TRBJ1-2
cdr3_length: 13
clone_size: many
v_call: TRBV6-4
cdr3_nt: TGTGCCAGCAGTGCATCGTGGGGGGATGGCTACACCTTC
cdr3_aa: CASSASWGDGYTF

d_call: TRBD1
j_call: TRBJ2-7
cdr3_length: 15
clone_size: -
v_call: TRBV7-2
cdr3_nt: TGTGCCAGCAGCGTTGCCCGGGACAGGAACTACGAGCAGTACTTC
cdr3_aa: CASSVARDRNYEQYF

d_call: -
j_call: TRBJ2-4
cdr3_length: 14
clone_size: many
v_call: TRBV28
cdr3_nt: TGTGCCAGCAGTTTGGCCGGACTTCGGGGGTCTCAGTACTTC
cdr3_aa: CASSLAGLRGSQYF

d_call: TRBD1
j_call: TRBJ2-7
cdr3_length: 16
clone_size: -
v_call: TRBV2
cdr3_nt: TGTGCCAGCAGTCAAAAAGGACAGGGAGGAGGATACGAGCAGTACTTC
cdr3_aa: CASSQKGQGGGYEQYF

d_call: TRBD1
j_call: TRBJ2-1
cdr3_length: 14
clone_size: -
v_call: TRBV2
cdr3_nt: TGTGCCGGCAGTGCGGGACAGGTCCTCAATGAGCAGTTCTTC
cdr3_aa: CAGSAGQVLNEQFF

d_call: TRBD1
j_call: TRBJ2-3
cdr3_length: 19
clone_size: -
v_call: TRBV6-5
cdr3_nt: TGTGCCAGCAGTTACTCGAGGTTAGGACAGGGGGCCTTCACAGATACGCAGTATTTT
cdr3_aa: CASSYSRLGQGAFTDTQYF

d_call: TRBD1
j_call: TRBJ1-2
cdr3_length: 15
clone_size: -
v_call: TRBV20-1
cdr3_nt: TGCAGTGCTAGGGGACAGGGGAGCATTAACTATGGCTACACCTTC
cdr3_aa: CSARGQGSINYGYTF

d_call: -
j_call: TRBJ2-7
cdr3_length: 14
clone_size: -
v_call: TRBV7-2
cdr3_nt: TGTGCCAGCAGCTTACAGGCTCTCTCCTACGAGCAGTACTTC
cdr3_aa: CASSLQALSYEQYF

d_call: TRBD1
j_call: TRBJ1-4
cdr3_length: 15
clone_size: few
v_call: TRBV20-1
cdr3_nt: TGCAGTGCTATGAAAGGGACAGTGGTCAATGAAAAACTGTTTTTT
cdr3_aa: CSAMKGTVVNEKLFF

d_call: -
j_call: TRBJ1-6
cdr3_length: 15
clone_size: few
v_call: TRBV7-2
cdr3_nt: TGTGCCAGCACCAACCAAGGGACGGGAGATTCACCCCTCCACTTT
cdr3_aa: CASTNQGTGDSPLHF

d_call: -
j_call: TRBJ2-1
cdr3_length: 16
clone_size: -
v_call: TRBV9
cdr3_nt: TGTGCCGGCAGCGTAGATAGGAGCCCCTACGGCAATGAGCAGTTCTTC
cdr3_aa: CAGSVDRSPYGNEQFF

d_call: -
j_call: TRBJ2-1
cdr3_length: 17
clone_size: few
v_call: TRBV12-5
cdr3_nt: TGTGCTAGTGGTTTGGTACGGTCTGGAGGCGACTACAATGAGCAGTTCTTC
cdr3_aa: CASGLVRSGGDYNEQFF

d_call: -
j_call: TRBJ2-6
cdr3_length: 14
clone_size: -
v_call: TRBV18
cdr3_nt: TGTGCCAGCTCACCACCGCCTGGGGCCAACGTCCCGACTTTC
cdr3_aa: CASSPPPGANVPTF

d_call: -
j_call: TRBJ1-2
cdr3_length: 16
clone_size: -
v_call: TRBV10-3
cdr3_nt: TGTGCCACCACTCCGGGACGCCCCGCCCTCTACTATGGCTACACCTTC
cdr3_aa: CATTPGRPALYYGYTF

d_call: TRBD2
j_call: TRBJ2-7
cdr3_length: 15
clone_size: few
v_call: TRBV7-9
cdr3_nt: TGTGCCAGCAGCCCGACTAGCGGGGGGATGAACGAGCAGTACTTC
cdr3_aa: CASSPTSGGMNEQYF

d_call: TRBD2
j_call: TRBJ2-5
cdr3_length: 16
clone_size: many
v_call: TRBV13
cdr3_nt: TGTGCCAGCAGCGTAAGGGGCGGGGGGGCCCTAGAGACCCAGTACTTC
cdr3_aa: CASSVRGGGALETQYF

d_call: TRBD1
j_call: TRBJ2-7
cdr3_length: 15
clone_size: few
v_call: TRBV4-3
cdr3_nt: TGCGCCAGCAGCCAAGGGACAGGGGCCTCCTACGAGCAGTACTTC
cdr3_aa: CASSQGTGASYEQYF

d_call: -
j_call: TRBJ2-3
cdr3_length: 14
clone_size: -
v_call: TRBV5-1
cdr3_nt: TGCGCCAGCAGCGCGGGGAGCGTCACAGATACGCAGTATTTT
cdr3_aa: CASSAGSVTDTQYF

d_call: -
j_call: TRBJ1-1
cdr3_length: 16
clone_size: few
v_call: TRBV6-5
cdr3_nt: TGTGCCAGCAGTACGACAGGAATGGGGGGGAACACTGAAGCTTTCTTT
cdr3_aa: CASSTTGMGGNTEAFF

d_call: -
j_call: TRBJ2-1
cdr3_length: 13
clone_size: few
v_call: TRBV7-2
cdr3_nt: TGTGCCAGCAGCTCGGGGGCGGACAATGAGCAGTTCTTC
cdr3_aa: CASSSGADNEQFF

d_call: -
j_call: TRBJ2-6
cdr3_length: 16
clone_size: few
v_call: TRBV7-9
cdr3_nt: TGTGCCAGCAGCTTAGGGGGCGCCCCTGGGGCCAACGTCCTGACTTTC
cdr3_aa: CASSLGGAPGANVLTF

d_call: -
j_call: TRBJ1-4
cdr3_length: 15
clone_size: -
v_call: TRBV12-3/TRBV12-4
cdr3_nt: TGTGCCGGCAGTTTAGCGGGAAGACCTAATGAAAAACTGTTTTTT
cdr3_aa: CAGSLAGRPNEKLFF

d_call: TRBD1
j_call: TRBJ1-5
cdr3_length: 12
clone_size: -
v_call: TRBV15
cdr3_nt: TGTGCCACCAGCAAAGGGGGCCAGCCCCAGCATTTT
cdr3_aa: CATSKGGQPQHF

d_call: -
j_call: TRBJ2-5
cdr3_length: 14
clone_size: -
v_call: TRBV28
cdr3_nt: TGTGCCAGCAGTTTATTTTCGAGGGTAGAGACCCAGTACTTC
cdr3_aa: CASSLFSRVETQYF

d_call: TRBD2
j_call: TRBJ2-5
cdr3_length: 16
clone_size: -
v_call: TRBV2
cdr3_nt: TGTGCCAGCAGTGGGGAGGCCCTAGCGGGAGGAGAGACCCAGTACTTC
cdr3_aa: CASSGEALAGGETQYF

d_call: TRBD1
j_call: TRBJ1-2
cdr3_length: 16
clone_size: -
v_call: TRBV7-2
cdr3_nt: TGTGCCAGCAGCTTCGGGACAGGCTCCACTAACTATGGCTACACCTTC
cdr3_aa: CASSFGTGSTNYGYTF

d_call: TRBD1
j_call: TRBJ1-4
cdr3_length: 13
clone_size: -
v_call: TRBV29-1
cdr3_nt: TGCAGCGTAACCGGGACAGGGGCGGAAAAACTGTTTTTT
cdr3_aa: CSVTGTGAEKLFF

d_call: -
j_call: TRBJ2-3
cdr3_length: 15
clone_size: -
v_call: TRBV2
cdr3_nt: TGTGCCAGCAGGCGAGGGACTCACGGAGGAGATACGCAGTATTTT
cdr3_aa: CASRRGTHGGDTQYF

d_call: TRBD2
j_call: TRBJ2-1
cdr3_length: 15
clone_size: -
v_call: TRBV6-5
cdr3_nt: TGTGCCAGCAGGCGTAGCGGGAGCGGGAGTCGTGAGCAGTTCTTC
cdr3_aa: CASRRSGSGSREQFF